These 19 T cell receptor beta chains originate from one sample sequenced in a study of T-cell reconstitution after alpha-beta-depleted transplantation in children. Unique molecular identifiers were incorporated into the prepared TCRbeta library. TCRdb re-called the PCR reads through MiXCR, storing one row per CDR3 protein. This repertoire shows approximately 510,000 distinct CDR3 sequences, approximately 20% found once; its top ten account for 3.3%. Sample: PBMCs from the stem cell graft donor, taken from the stem cell graft. These receptors were taken from a human donor who donated a stem cell graft to a child with acute lymphoblastic leukemia.

This clonotype was seen more than once but under ten times. This rearrangement joins TRBV7-2 to TRBJ2-1, with a possible D match to TRBD2 (5 bases). There are 19 residues in the CDR3. Germline V gene sequence: CDR1 SGHTA, CDR2 FQGNSA. V lost 1 base to trimming and J lost 8 bases, with 27 bases between them. CDR3 residues: CASSLVAGVGNSILYEQFF. CDR3 in DNA: TGTGCCAGCAGCTTAGTCGCGGGTGTCGGTAATAGTATACTTTATGAGCAGTTCTTC.

The genes are TRBV13 and TRBJ2-7; possibly TRBD1 or TRBD2 for D (5 bases each). CDR3 length: 15 amino acids. The germline V gene has CDR1 PRHDT and CDR2 FYEKMQ (reference sequence). V was pared by 1 base and J by 2 bases, with 12 bases between. The CDR3 reads CASSLVSEGTYEQYF. DNA for the CDR3: TGTGCCAGCAGCTTAGTCAGCGAGGGGACCTACGAGCAGTACTTC.

This chain links TRBV14 with TRBJ1-4; D is possibly TRBD1 (6 bases). CDR1 is SGHDN and CDR2 is FVKESK in the germline V gene. CDR3 length: 13 amino acids. The V end was cut by 4 bases, the J end by 5 bases, with 8 bases between. The CDR3 sequence is CASSPQGNEKLFF. CDR3 nucleotides: TGTGCCAGCAGCCCCCAGGGGAATGAAAAACTGTTTTTT.

This clonotype was detected a few times. The J gene is TRBJ2-2, the V gene TRBV5-1; D unresolved. Per the germline V gene, CDR1 is SGHRS and CDR2 is YFSETQ. This CDR3 has 12 residues. V lost 5 bases, J lost 6 bases, and 8 bases lay in between. DNA for the CDR3: TGCGCCAGCAGACCCGGGCCCGGGGAGCTGTTTTTT. Amino acid sequence: CASRPGPGELFF.

This sequence joins TRBV27 and TRBJ2-6; the D is unclear. Trimming took off 1 base at V and 0 bases at J, with 13 bases between the two ends. Germline V lookup: CDR1 MNHEY, CDR2 SMNVEV (reference sequence). The CDR3 has 18 amino acids. CDR3 DNA: TGTGCCAGCAGTTTATGGCGCCGGCTCAGCTCTGGGGCCAACGTCCTGACTTTC. Translated, it gives CASSLWRRLSSGANVLTF.

This clonotype was seen repeatedly, ten times or more. The J gene is TRBJ2-3, the V gene TRBV5-1; 10 positions match TRBD2. CDR3 length: 19 residues. Germline V gene lookup returns CDR1 SGHRS and CDR2 YFSETQ. Trimming cost V 2 bases and J 3 bases; bases outside gene matches: 15. DNA for the CDR3: TGCGCCAGCAGCTTTAGGGGGGGACTAGCGACCCGTGGAACAGATACGCAGTATTTT. Its translation is CASSFRGGLATRGTDTQYF. Full variable domain (remainder filled in from reference TRBV5-1 and TRBJ2-3): KAGVTQTPRYLIKTRGQQVTLSCSPISGHRSVSWYQQTPGQGLQFLFEYFSETQRNKGNFPGRFSGRQFSNSRSEMNVSTLELGDSALYLCASSFRGGLATRGTDTQYFGPGTRLTVL.

This clonotype was found a few times. The genes are TRBV6-5 and TRBJ1-1, with D tentatively TRBD1 (5 bases). Trimming removed 4 bases from V and 0 bases from J, with 9 bases in between. Germline assignment: CDR1 MNHEY and CDR2 SVGAGI. CDR3 length: 14 residues. The DNA for the CDR3 is TGTGCCAGCAGTTTACAGGATTTGAACACTGAAGCTTTCTTT. It codes for CASSLQDLNTEAFF.

This clonotype was recorded a few times. This chain uses TRBV12-3 or TRBV12-4 with TRBJ1-1; no clear D. V lost 6 bases and J 1 base, leaving 9 bases between the germline ends. This CDR3 comprises 13 residues. The DNA for the CDR3 is TGTGCCAGCAGAAGGGCAGAGAACACTGAAGCTTTCTTT. This translates into CASRRAENTEAFF.

The rearrangement uses TRBV12-5 and TRBJ2-2; D gene ambiguous. CDR3 length equals 16 residues. V lost 4 bases and J lost 7, with 19 bases in between. The V gene's germline CDR1 is LGHNT and CDR2 FRNRAP. The CDR3: CASGSLVWATFGELFF. Written as DNA, the CDR3 is TGTGCTAGTGGTTCCTTAGTATGGGCCACGTTCGGGGAGCTGTTTTTT.

The chain uses TRBV5-1 and TRBJ2-2; 9 bases match TRBD2. CDR3 length: 17 amino acids. V lost 4 bases and J lost 2; bases outside the gene matches: 9. In germline, CDR1 is SGHRS, CDR2 YFSETQ. This CDR3 reads CASSLTLAGFNTGELFF. Here the CDR3 DNA reads TGCGCCAGCAGCCTGACGCTAGCGGGGTTTAACACCGGGGAGCTGTTTTTT.

V is TRBV7-9 and J is TRBJ2-5, with D perhaps TRBD1 (6 bases). CDR3 size: 12 residues. V lost 5 bases, J lost 8 bases, and 12 bases lay in between. CDR1 SEHNR and CDR2 FQNEAQ come from the germline V gene (reference sequence). CDR3 protein: CASSVDSQTQYF. The CDR3 nucleotides are TGTGCCAGCAGCGTGGACAGTCAAACCCAGTACTTC.

The V call is TRBV6-4, the J call TRBJ2-7; 8 bases are shared with TRBD2. Trimming took 7 bases from V and 4 from J; bases not matched to a gene: 9. Germline V gene lookup returns CDR1 MRHNA and CDR2 SNTAGT. CDR3 length: 14 amino acids. As DNA, the CDR3 is TGTGCCAGCATCCTGGCGGGAGGCGAATACGAGCAGTACTTC. Its protein product is CASILAGGEYEQYF.

This chain links TRBV6-5 with TRBJ2-7, with D tentatively TRBD2 (6 bases). Germline values: CDR1 MNHEY, CDR2 SVGAGI. V lost 0 bases and J lost 1, with 10 bases in between. CDR3 length: 15 residues. The CDR3 DNA is TGTGCCAGCAGTTACTCGGGGGGAAGGTCCTACGAGCAGTACTTC. This encodes CASSYSGGRSYEQYF.

This clonotype was seen just once. The V call is TRBV6-2 or TRBV6-3, the J call TRBJ1-2; 10 nucleotides match TRBD1. The germline gives CDR1 MNHEY, CDR2 SVGEGT. The CDR3 sequence is 14 residues long. Trimming took 6 bases from V and 3 from J; bases not matched to a gene: 4. The DNA for the CDR3 is TGTGCCAGCAGCCGGGACAGGGGTTACTATGGCTACACCTTC. Translated, it gives CASSRDRGYYGYTF.

The V gene is TRBV5-1, the J gene TRBJ2-1; 12 nucleotides line up with TRBD2. V lost 2 bases and J lost 8; bases outside the gene matches: 5. CDR3 length: 15 residues. Germline CDR1 and CDR2: SGHRS and YFSETQ. This chain's CDR3 is CASSFETSGSHEQFF. CDR3 nucleotides: TGCGCCAGCAGCTTCGAGACTAGCGGGAGCCATGAGCAGTTCTTC.

This clonotype was counted only a few times. The chain has TRBV6-1 and TRBJ1-3; D might be TRBD1 (5 bases). Between the trimmed V and J ends, which lost 10 bases and 2 bases, there was a span of 12 bases. The germline V gene encodes CDR1 MNHNS and CDR2 SASEGT. This CDR3 spans 13 amino acids. The CDR3 spells CATRVVAGNTIYF. The CDR3 bases are TGTGCCACCAGGGTTGTCGCTGGAAACACCATATATTTT.

This clonotype was seen many times. The chain combines TRBV20-1 with TRBJ2-3; D is unclear. There are 14 residues in the CDR3. V lost 1 base, J lost 0 bases, and 8 bases lay in between. Germline V lookup: CDR1 DFQATT, CDR2 SNEGSKA (reference sequence). As DNA, the CDR3 is TGCAGTGCTAGAGTCGCGCGGAGCACAGATACGCAGTATTTT. Translated: CSARVARSTDTQYF.

This clonotype has a handful of counts. The CDR3 region is CATCRDRGLGGELFF. CDR3 nucleotide sequence: TGTGCCACCTGCCGGGACAGGGGGCTAGGCGGGGAGCTGTTTTTT. This chain links TRBV15 with TRBJ2-2; the match to TRBD1 covers 12 bases. Looked up from germline, CDR1 is LNHNV and CDR2 is YYDKDF (reference sequence). The V and J ends lost 8 bases and 7 bases, in that order; junction bases with no gene match: 8. CDR3 size: 15 residues.

This clonotype occurred many times. The chain employs TRBV12-3 or TRBV12-4 and TRBJ1-1; D is possibly TRBD1 (5 bases). The CDR3 has 14 amino acids. V was shortened by 5 bases and J by 7 bases, with 17 bases between the two germline ends. This CDR3 reads CASSPRVGRSEAFF. The CDR3 coding sequence is TGTGCCAGCAGTCCTAGGGTGGGGCGGAGTGAAGCTTTCTTT.